These 31 T cell receptor beta chains were sequenced from one sample in a study of blood T cells in healthy people across ages (dated by TCRdb to the mid-2010s). Receptor amplification or capture employed 5' RACE. Sequencer: Illumina HiSeq 2500. A second PCR of about 6 to 11 cycles was run with a J-beta primer mix and a sample-barcoded 5' primer. TCRdb handled the public reads itself, with Q25 trimming in fastp and clone calling in MiXCR, and kept productive beta chains. Identical CDR3 protein sequences are pooled into one entry, listed with their most common genes and DNA. This sample comprises about 900,000 distinct CDR3 sequences, 62% of them detected only once. The top ten clonotypes cover about 30% of the sample. Sequencing input: blood. The receptors come from a man aged 25-45 years in good health.

The gene calls are TRBV12-3 or TRBV12-4 and TRBJ1-4; D possibly corresponds to TRBD1 (6 bases). The CDR3 is 14 amino acids. Trimming left V 6 bases short and J 8 bases short, with 16 bases between. The CDR3 nucleotides are TGTGCCAGCAGCAAAAACAGGGCCCAGGAAAAACTGTTTTTT. It specifies CASSKNRAQEKLFF.

This chain links TRBV6-2 or TRBV6-3 with TRBJ2-1; D might be TRBD2 (5 bases). Per germline, CDR1 MNHEY and CDR2 SVGEGT. V lost 10 bases and J 0 bases, leaving 10 bases between the germline ends. This CDR3 region has 13 residues. The CDR3 DNA is TGTGCCACAGCTACTAGCTCCTACAATGAGCAGTTCTTC. Its translation: CATATSSYNEQFF.

This clonotype was seen ten or more times. This sequence joins TRBV7-2 and TRBJ1-6, with D uncertain. Trimming removed 1 base from V and 6 bases from J, with 10 bases in between. The CDR3 sequence is 15 residues long. The germline gives CDR1 SGHTA, CDR2 FQGNSA. DNA of the CDR3: TGTGCCAGCAGCTTAGGGGGTCCCGCTAATTCACCCCTCCACTTT. Protein product: CASSLGGPANSPLHF.

This rearrangement joins TRBV4-2 to TRBJ1-6; no firm D call. Trimming cost V 3 bases and J 9 bases, with 12 bases left between them. This CDR3 spans 14 amino acids. CDR1 and CDR2 from the germline V gene are LGHNA and YNFKEQ. Here the CDR3 reads CASSQEKRRSPLHF. CDR3 nucleotides: TGTGCCAGCAGCCAGGAGAAGAGGCGTTCACCCCTCCACTTT.

The genes are TRBV28 and TRBJ2-1; 7 bases are shared with TRBD2. The CDR3 is 19 amino acids. After removal of 2 bases from V and 3 bases from J, the junction contained 16 bases not matched to a gene. CDR1 MDHEN and CDR2 SYDVKM come from the germline V gene. Here the CDR3 reads CASSLPIAKASGFYNEQFF. CDR3 in DNA: TGTGCCAGCAGTTTACCTATTGCGAAGGCTAGCGGCTTCTACAATGAGCAGTTCTTC.

The V call is TRBV20-1, the J call TRBJ1-2; a weak D match, TRBD1 (5 bases). Germline values: CDR1 DFQATT, CDR2 SNEGSKA (reference sequence). This CDR3 is 13 amino acids long. Trimming cost V 5 bases and J 7 bases, with 17 bases left between them. CDR3 amino acids: CSAGARDFFGYTF. CDR3 in DNA: TGCAGTGCTGGGGCCAGGGACTTTTTTGGCTACACCTTC.

This clonotype has a handful of counts. This chain links TRBV20-1 with TRBJ1-1, with a tentative D call TRBD1 (5 bases). Per germline, CDR1 DFQATT and CDR2 SNEGSKA (reference sequence). This CDR3 region has 14 residues. The germline V and J ends were trimmed by 2 bases and 5 bases, with 15 bases remaining between them. The DNA of the CDR3 is TGCAGTGCTAGATTGGAGGGGAGAGGGACTGAAGCTTTCTTT. This encodes CSARLEGRGTEAFF.

This chain joins TRBV3-1 and TRBJ2-1; tentatively, D is TRBD2 (5 bases). The length of the CDR3 is 15 residues. In germline, CDR1 is LGHDT, CDR2 YNNKEL (reference sequence). V lost 0 bases, J lost 5 bases, and 11 bases lay in between. The CDR3 here is CASSQDLAPHNEQFF. CDR3 nucleotides: TGTGCCAGCAGCCAAGACCTAGCTCCCCACAATGAGCAGTTCTTC.

The V gene is TRBV5-5, the J gene TRBJ1-5, with D hard to call. This CDR3 region has 14 residues. Trimming cost V 0 bases and J 3 bases, with 7 bases left between them. The V gene's germline CDR1 is SGHKS and CDR2 YYEKEE (reference sequence). CDR3 coding DNA: TGTGCCAGCAGCTTGGAGGCGAACAATCAGCCCCAGCATTTT. Translation gives CASSLEANNQPQHF.

The rearrangement joins TRBV20-1 to TRBJ2-6; no clear D gene. Trimming shortened V by 7 bases and J by 4 bases, and 8 bases separated the two germline ends. The CDR3 is made up of 12 amino acids. Germline V gene data show CDR1 as DFQATT and CDR2 as SNEGSKA (reference sequence). CDR3 sequence (DNA): TGCAGTGTCCCTGGGGGGGCCAACGTCCTGACTTTC. Its protein is CSVPGGANVLTF.

The genes are TRBV2 and TRBJ2-4; D unresolved. The end of the DNA is better explained by TRBJ2-5, so the J call may be wrong. CDR3 length equals 13 residues. The V gene's germline CDR1 is SNHLY and CDR2 FYNNEI. CDR3: CAKMAVAQETQYF. The CDR3 region has the DNA TGTGCCAAAATGGCGGTCGCCCAAGAGACCCAGTACTTC.

The chain is built from TRBV6-6 and TRBJ2-1; 8 bases line up with TRBD1. This CDR3 comprises 17 residues. The V gene end was trimmed by 5 bases and the J gene end by 9 bases; junction bases not matched to a gene: 18. The germline V gene has CDR1 MNHNY and CDR2 SVGAGI (reference sequence). CDR3 in amino acids: CASSPSPMDRVGGEQFF. CDR3 DNA sequence: TGTGCCAGCAGTCCATCCCCGATGGACAGGGTAGGCGGTGAGCAGTTCTTC.

The V call is TRBV30, the J call TRBJ2-1; D may be TRBD2 (6 bases). The CDR3 length is 14 residues. Trimming removed 2 bases at V and 6 bases at J, with 14 bases between. Germline CDR1 and CDR2: GTSNPN and SVGIG (reference sequence). The CDR3: CAWSPGVTRNEQFF. The CDR3 nucleotides are TGTGCCTGGAGTCCGGGGGTCACGCGCAATGAGCAGTTCTTC.

This clonotype was recorded many times. This chain links TRBV28 with TRBJ2-7, with a tentative D call TRBD1 (6 bases). V was pared by 1 base and J by 3 bases, with 13 bases between. Germline assignment: CDR1 MDHEN and CDR2 SYDVKM. This CDR3 is 15 amino acids long. CDR3 protein: CASSLYGQRLYEQYF. The CDR3 nucleotides are TGTGCCAGCAGTTTATACGGACAGCGCCTCTACGAGCAGTACTTC.

The rearrangement links TRBV20-1 to TRBJ1-2; D perhaps matches TRBD1 (6 bases). The germline V gene has CDR1 DFQATT and CDR2 SNEGSKA (reference sequence). This CDR3 comprises 13 residues. Trimming shortened V by 5 bases and J by 8 bases, and 18 bases separated the two germline ends. The CDR3 DNA follows: TGCAGTGCTGCAAGGACGGGGGCTACGGGCTACACCTTC. This gives the protein CSAARTGATGYTF.

This rearrangement joins TRBV5-6 to TRBJ2-3; 8 bases are a match to TRBD2. Germline CDR1 is SGHDT and CDR2 is YYEEEE. V was clipped by 2 bases and J by 6 bases; unmatched bases: 5. This CDR3 region has 14 residues. The CDR3 bases are TGTGCCAGCAGCTTAGCGGGGGTGGTTGATACGCAGTATTTT. This encodes CASSLAGVVDTQYF.

The V gene is TRBV29-1, the J gene TRBJ2-7, with D perhaps matching TRBD1 (6 bases). This CDR3 comprises 13 residues. V dropped 7 bases and J dropped 1 base, with 14 bases sitting between them. Germline-derived CDR1 and CDR2 are SQVTM and ANQGSEA. The CDR3 loop reads CSARIGGSYEQYF. CDR3 nucleotide sequence: TGCAGCGCTAGGATAGGGGGTTCCTACGAGCAGTACTTC.

Note on this clonotype: This could be a read error, since a much larger clone is one nucleotide away. The chain uses TRBV7-3 and TRBJ2-5; TRBD2 might be the D (6 bases). The CDR3 is made up of 13 amino acids. Germline assignment: CDR1 SGHTA and CDR2 FQGTGA. CDR3 sequence: CAISPTSLETQYF. The CDR3 DNA is TGTGCCATCAGCCCGACTAGTTTGGAGACCCAGTACTTC.

The V call is TRBV10-3, the J call TRBJ2-5; the match to TRBD2 covers 10 bases. With 4 bases clipped from V and 1 base from J, the junction kept 6 bases outside the gene matches. The CDR3 contains 16 residues. Looked up from germline, CDR1 is ENHRY and CDR2 is SYGVKD. DNA for the CDR3: TGTGCCATCAGTGTAGGTAGCGGGGGGTCCCAAGAGACCCAGTACTTC. It translates to CAISVGSGGSQETQYF.

The chain links TRBV29-1 to TRBJ2-5; TRBD1 matches at 7 bases. After removal of 7 bases from V and 2 bases from J, the junction contained 13 bases not matched to a gene. Germline V gene lookup returns CDR1 SQVTM and CDR2 ANQGSEA. CDR3 length: 15 amino acids. DNA of the CDR3: TGCAGCGCTGCCTTGACAGGGATTCTACAAGAGACCCAGTACTTC. It codes for CSAALTGILQETQYF.

Many counts were recorded for this clonotype. The chain carries TRBV29-1 and TRBJ1-2; TRBD1 aligns across 10 bases. V was clipped by 5 bases and J by 4 bases; unmatched bases: 13. Germline V CDR1 and CDR2: SQVTM, ANQGSEA. The CDR3 totals 16 residues. CDR3: CSVQGTGDSLTYGYTF. The CDR3 DNA reads as TGCAGCGTTCAAGGGACAGGGGATTCTCTAACCTATGGCTACACCTTC.

The chain carries TRBV9 and TRBJ2-2; TRBD1 aligns across 9 bases. Unmatched junction bases numbered 4, after V lost 5 bases and J lost 5 bases. Germline loops: CDR1 SGDLS, CDR2 YYNGEE. The CDR3 has 14 residues. Here the CDR3 reads CASRRQGGTGELFF. The CDR3 nucleotides are TGTGCCAGCAGGCGACAGGGGGGGACCGGGGAGCTGTTTTTT.

The genes are TRBV10-2 and TRBJ1-5, with 10 bases lining up with TRBD1. Germline CDR1 and CDR2: WSHSY and SAAADI. This CDR3 contains 17 residues. With 4 bases clipped from V and 3 bases from J, the junction kept 9 bases outside the gene matches. CDR3 sequence (DNA): TGCGCCAGCAGTGGACGACAGGGGGCTGGGGACAATCAGCCCCAGCATTTT. Its translation: CASSGRQGAGDNQPQHF.

This clonotype has a handful of counts. The gene calls are TRBV9 and TRBJ2-7, with 10 positions matching TRBD1. Trimming took 3 bases from V and 3 from J; bases not matched to a gene: 12. CDR3 size: 17 residues. CDR1 is SGDLS and CDR2 is YYNGEE in the germline V gene. CDR3 DNA: TGTGCCAGCAGCGATAACCCTTCGCGGGACAGGGGCTACGAGCAGTACTTC. It yields the protein CASSDNPSRDRGYEQYF. The whole variable domain, filled in from reference TRBV9 and TRBJ2-7, reads DSGVTQTPKHLITATGQRVTLRCSPRSGDLSVYWYQQSLDQGLQFLIQYYNGEERAKGNILERFSAQQFPDLHSELNLSSLELGDSALYFCASSDNPSRDRGYEQYFGPGTRLTVT.

The chain joins TRBV29-1 to TRBJ2-3; 15 bases align to TRBD2. The CDR3 extends over 13 amino acids. CDR1 SQVTM and CDR2 ANQGSEA come from the germline V gene. V gave up 7 bases and J gave up 4 bases; unmatched junction bases: 0. The CDR3 DNA reads TGCAGCGGGACTAGCGGGGGGGCAGATACGCAGTATTTT. It codes for CSGTSGGADTQYF.

This clonotype was found a few times. The V and J genes are TRBV10-3 and TRBJ1-5, with a tentative D call TRBD1 (5 bases). CDR3 length: 16 amino acids. Germline CDR1 ENHRY, CDR2 SYGVKD. Trimming removed 3 bases at V and 0 bases at J, with 12 bases between. The CDR3 nucleotides are TGTGCCATCAGTGATATCAGGGCTAGTAGCAATCAGCCCCAGCATTTT. This translates into CAISDIRASSNQPQHF.

About this clonotype itself: Mismatch with germline at one junction end may stem from a read error. The chain combines TRBV4-3 with TRBJ1-2; the match to TRBD1 covers 8 bases. Germline lookup yields CDR1 LGHNA and CDR2 YSLEER. The CDR3 spans 18 residues. The CDR3 protein is CASCQEIKAGGRSYGYTF. The CDR3 DNA reads TGCGCCAGCTGCCAAGAAATAAAGGCAGGGGGCCGGAGCTATGGCTACACCTTC.

V gene TRBV29-1 combines with J gene TRBJ1-2; no reliable D call. CDR1 is SQVTM and CDR2 is ANQGSEA in the germline V gene. Trimming pared 7 bases from V and 4 bases from J, leaving 25 bases between. This CDR3 is built from 16 residues. The CDR3 sequence is CSAKRGGAGNPYGYTF. DNA for the CDR3: TGCAGCGCCAAACGAGGAGGTGCGGGGAACCCCTATGGCTACACCTTC.

The rearrangement joins TRBV3-1 to TRBJ2-1, with 9 nucleotides matching TRBD2. The J call may be mistaken, given a closer DNA end match to TRBJ2-7. The CDR3 extends over 18 amino acids. Germline V CDR1 and CDR2: LGHDT, YNNKEL (reference sequence). CDR3 nucleotides: TGTGCCAGCAGCCAAATTAGCGGGGGCGACGAATCCTACAATGAGCAGTACTTC. Protein sequence: CASSQISGGDESYNEQYF.

This clonotype was recorded once. CDR3 loop: CASSENPGIYEQYF. Written as DNA, the CDR3 is TGTGCCAGCAGCGAAAATCCCGGGATCTACGAGCAGTACTTC. V usage is TRBV9 and J usage is TRBJ2-4, with a weak D call TRBD2 (5 bases). The J call may be faulty, since TRBJ2-7 better matches the DNA end. Germline V CDR1 and CDR2: SGDLS, YYNGEE. This CDR3 has 14 amino acids.

The V gene is TRBV18, the J gene TRBJ1-4; the D is unclear. This CDR3 spans 15 amino acids. The germline V gene has CDR1 KGHSH and CDR2 LQKENI. V dropped 3 bases and J dropped 0 bases, with 8 bases sitting between them. The CDR3 loop is CASSPSDATNEKLFF. Here the CDR3 DNA reads TGTGCCAGCTCACCCTCTGACGCAACTAATGAAAAACTGTTTTTT.